The 20 T cell receptor beta chains below come from one sample, sequenced in a study of T cells after yellow fever vaccination. TCRdb independently ran MiXCR on the 5' RACE reads; one entry per CDR3 protein. The repertoire holds around 320,000 distinct CDR3 sequences, with roughly 9% as singletons. The source material was CD4+ T cells sorted from PBMCs, sampled 5 days after the yellow fever booster vaccination. Every receptor here comes from a man aged 18 to 29 who received the YFV17D yellow fever vaccine.

V and J are TRBV10-3 and TRBJ1-1, with D perhaps TRBD1 (5 bases). V gave up 4 bases and J gave up 7 bases, with 10 bases separating them. CDR3 length: 12 amino acids. CDR1 is ENHRY, CDR2 SYGVKD, per germline. The CDR3 sequence: CAISGPGGEAFF. Written as DNA, the CDR3 is TGTGCCATCAGTGGCCCGGGGGGTGAAGCTTTCTTT.

This clonotype was detected only a few times. The gene calls are TRBV5-6 and TRBJ1-6, with D perhaps TRBD1 (5 bases). The CDR3 spans 18 residues. V lost 0 bases, J lost 14 bases, and 27 bases lay in between. The germline CDR1 and CDR2 sequences are SGHDT and YYEEEE. CDR3 in amino acids: CASSLAGSVGTSDSTLHF. As DNA, the CDR3 is TGTGCCAGCAGCTTGGCCGGGTCCGTCGGGACGTCGGATTCGACCCTCCACTTT.

This sequence joins TRBV6-5 and TRBJ2-1; 8 positions agree with TRBD1. The CDR3 totals 14 residues. CDR1 is MNHEY, CDR2 SVGAGI, per germline. J was trimmed by 10 bases and V by 6 bases; bases with no gene match: 11. As DNA, the CDR3 is TGTGCCAGCAGATCCGGACAGGGTGAGCGGGAGCAGTTCTTC. It encodes CASRSGQGEREQFF.

The chain carries TRBV7-9 and TRBJ2-5; the D gene is possibly TRBD1 (6 bases). Trimming removed 5 bases from V and 2 bases from J, with 12 bases in between. The length of the CDR3 is 14 residues. Germline V gives CDR1 SEHNR, CDR2 FQNEAQ (reference sequence). CDR3 sequence: CASSPLDRQETQYF. CDR3 DNA sequence: TGTGCCAGCAGCCCGCTGGACAGACAAGAGACCCAGTACTTC.

This clonotype has only a few counts. This chain connects TRBV6-5 to TRBJ1-1; 9 bases fit TRBD1. Germline CDR1 is MNHEY and CDR2 is SVGAGI. The CDR3 loop spans 14 amino acids. Trimming removed 6 bases from V and 1 base from J; junction bases left unmatched: 3. The CDR3 loop is CASRGDRANTEAFF. CDR3 bases: TGTGCCAGCAGAGGGGACAGGGCGAACACTGAAGCTTTCTTT.

The V call is TRBV12-3 or TRBV12-4, the J call TRBJ1-4; weak D call: TRBD1 (6 bases). V lost 3 bases and J 0 bases, leaving 8 bases between the germline ends. This CDR3 spans 15 amino acids. CDR3 amino acids: CASSFGGTTNEKLFF. CDR3 bases: TGTGCCAGCAGTTTTGGGGGCACAACTAATGAAAAACTGTTTTTT.

The table lists this clonotype with many counts. The rearrangement joins TRBV11-2 to TRBJ2-3; weak D call: TRBD1 (5 bases). CDR1 and CDR2 from the germline V gene are SGHAT and FQNNGV. The CDR3 runs to 16 residues. V was trimmed by 1 base and J by 4 bases, leaving 15 bases between them. The CDR3 here is CASSLGTQGRADTQYF. The CDR3 DNA follows: TGTGCCAGCAGCTTAGGTACCCAGGGTCGCGCAGATACGCAGTATTTT.

This clonotype was observed a few times. The V call is TRBV7-2, the J call TRBJ1-6; the D is unclear. CDR3 length: 16 amino acids. The V gene's germline CDR1 is SGHTA and CDR2 FQGNSA. The ends were cut back, 1 base at V and 6 bases at J, with 13 bases in the middle. The CDR3 reads CASSLVEARLNSPLHF. CDR3 sequence (DNA): TGTGCCAGCAGCTTAGTGGAGGCACGCCTTAATTCACCCCTCCACTTT.

CDR3 sequence (DNA): TGTGCCAGCTCACCGGGACGACAGACCTACGAGCAGTACTTC. Amino acid sequence: CASSPGRQTYEQYF. The V and J genes are TRBV18 and TRBJ2-7; D is possibly TRBD1 or TRBD2 (5 bases each). Germline values: CDR1 KGHSH, CDR2 LQKENI. Deletions cut 3 bases from V and 2 bases from J, with 11 bases between. CDR3 length: 14 amino acids.

This clonotype has a handful of counts. CDR3 bases: TGCGCCAGCAGCCCTTCGCACCGAGTCACCGGGGAGCTGTTTTTT. Encoded protein: CASSPSHRVTGELFF. This rearrangement joins TRBV5-1 to TRBJ2-2; D not certain. The CDR3 covers 15 residues. In germline, CDR1 is SGHRS, CDR2 YFSETQ. V lost 4 bases to trimming and J lost 4 bases, with 14 bases between them.

This clonotype came up a few times. The chain has TRBV6-5 and TRBJ2-5; no reliable D call. Germline CDR1 MNHEY, CDR2 SVGAGI. Trimming pared 5 bases from V and 5 bases from J, leaving 12 bases between. The CDR3 runs 13 residues. The CDR3 DNA follows: TGTGCCAGCAGTCCTAGGATGGGGGAGACCCAGTACTTC. Its protein is CASSPRMGETQYF.

In its sample, this clonotype was seen many times. V gene TRBV29-1 combines with J gene TRBJ2-7; D might be TRBD1 (7 bases). Germline V gene sequence: CDR1 SQVTM, CDR2 ANQGSEA. Trimming cost V 1 base and J 7 bases, with 11 bases left between them. CDR3 length equals 12 residues. CDR3 amino acids: CSVEGQGGEQYV. For the CDR3, the DNA is TGCAGCGTTGAAGGGCAGGGGGGTGAGCAGTACGTC.

This chain joins TRBV7-3 and TRBJ2-3, with TRBD2 matching over 9 bases. CDR3 length: 18 residues. From germline, CDR1 is SGHTA and CDR2 FQGTGA. Germline trimming cut 5 bases from V and 0 bases from J; bases unmatched to any gene: 12. CDR3 region: CASSPFQRGATSTDTQYF. For the CDR3, the DNA is TGTGCCAGCAGCCCCTTCCAGCGGGGGGCAACTAGCACAGATACGCAGTATTTT. Together with reference TRBV7-3 and TRBJ2-3, the CDR3 gives the full variable domain: GAGVSQTPSNKVTEKGKYVELRCDPISGHTALYWYRQSLGQGPEFLIYFQGTGAADDSGLPNDRFFAVRPEGSVSTLKIQRTERGDSAVYLCASSPFQRGATSTDTQYFGPGTRLTVL.

This clonotype was recorded a few times. The V gene is TRBV4-1, the J gene TRBJ2-3; the match to TRBD2 covers 7 bases. CDR1 is MGHRA, CDR2 YSYEKL, per germline. This CDR3 region has 17 residues. J gave up 5 bases and V 3 bases, and 14 bases lay outside the gene matches. CDR3 nucleotide sequence: TGCGCCAGCAGCCAGAGCGGGAACACGGCTTTAGGAGATACGCAGTATTTT. Protein product: CASSQSGNTALGDTQYF.

This clonotype occurred a few times. CDR3 nucleotides: TGTGCCATCAGTAACTCAGGGATAGCCAAAAACATTCAGTACTTC. This translates into CAISNSGIAKNIQYF. This rearrangement joins TRBV10-3 to TRBJ2-4; possibly TRBD1 for D (5 bases). The CDR3 consists of 15 residues. Germline loops: CDR1 ENHRY, CDR2 SYGVKD. V was shortened by 5 bases and J by 0 bases, with 11 bases between the two germline ends.

This clonotype was observed a few times. J is TRBJ1-3 and V is TRBV10-3; D gene uncertain. Trimming stripped 3 bases from V and 8 bases from J, with 17 bases between. This CDR3 has 15 amino acids. In germline, CDR1 is ENHRY, CDR2 SYGVKD. The CDR3 coding sequence is TGTGCCATCAGTGACGCCCACTCAAGCGGCGACACCATATATTTT. This encodes CAISDAHSSGDTIYF.

This clonotype has at least ten counts. The rearrangement links TRBV15 to TRBJ1-1; a weak D match, TRBD1 (5 bases). V dropped 0 bases and J dropped 3 bases, with 14 bases sitting between them. The CDR3 is 16 residues long. Looked up from germline, CDR1 is LNHNV and CDR2 is YYDKDF (reference sequence). CDR3 amino acids: CATSRDRGVGYTEAFF. Written as DNA, the CDR3 is TGTGCCACCAGCAGAGATAGGGGTGTGGGTTACACTGAAGCTTTCTTT.

The rearrangement links TRBV20-1 to TRBJ2-1; D is possibly TRBD2 (5 bases). V was cut by 4 bases and J by 15 bases, with 25 bases left in between. The CDR3 has 14 amino acids. Germline V gene lookup returns CDR1 DFQATT and CDR2 SNEGSKA (reference sequence). The CDR3 DNA sequence: TGCAGTGCTACCGTGGGAGATGAGGGCTTGAATCGGTTCTTC. It yields the protein CSATVGDEGLNRFF.

The chain uses TRBV29-1 and TRBJ1-5, with no clear D. Germline V lookup: CDR1 SQVTM, CDR2 ANQGSEA. V was shortened by 4 bases and J by 3 bases, with 10 bases between the two germline ends. This CDR3 comprises 13 residues. The CDR3 protein is CSVVPGNNQPQHF. The CDR3 DNA reads as TGCAGCGTTGTGCCGGGGAACAATCAGCCCCAGCATTTT.

This chain uses TRBV30 with TRBJ1-2; possibly TRBD1 for D (5 bases). The V end was cut by 2 bases, the J end by 8 bases, with 9 bases between. There are 11 residues in the CDR3. In germline, CDR1 is GTSNPN, CDR2 SVGIG (reference sequence). CDR3: CAWSKGMGYTF. For the CDR3, the DNA is TGTGCCTGGAGTAAGGGGATGGGCTACACCTTC.